This TCR beta chain was recovered during a study of cytomegalovirus exposure and HLA in healthy donors. In the PCR, 60 Vbeta and 13 Jbeta primers were used. Profiled with immunoSEQ multiplex PCR; TCRdb holds only in-frame clones, not every one. Here the sample spans 90,000 to 130,000 clones, 76% being singletons. For this clone: The antigen remains undetermined.

Study results and limitations: Reported performance of the classifier showed diagnosis of cytomegalovirus status with high specificity and sensitivity.

This CDR3 has 15 residues. V was clipped by 4 bases and J by 4 bases; unmatched bases: 6. Per germline, CDR1 SGHRS and CDR2 YFSETQ. The genes are TRBV5-1 and TRBJ2-7, with 12 bases identical to TRBD1. This receptor was obtained from a man aged 25-45 years in good health and CMV-seropositive. What was sequenced was PBMCs. The chain's CDR3 is CASSRGTGGNYEQYF. The CDR3 bases are TGCGCCAGCAGCCGAGGGACAGGGGGCAATTACGAGCAGTACTTC.